This T cell receptor beta chain is from a study of T cells in Graves' hyperthyroidism and ophthalmopathy (dated by TCRdb to between 2018 and 2021). About the full investigation: Peripheral blood was sampled at the time of initial diagnosis, prior to any treatment. The approximately 95 discovery patients were divided at random into training and test sets in a 7:3 ratio. The study also compared thyroid tissue and blood T-cell repertoires from several Graves' hyperthyroidism patients. After blood sampling, hyperthyroidism patients were treated with methimazole at a starting dose of 30 mg daily, and ophthalmopathy patients were treated with high-dose intravenous methylprednisolone. Prospective prediction of ophthalmopathy was tested in an independent validation cohort consisting of roughly 20 hyperthyroidism patients and around 16 patients who later progressed to ophthalmopathy. TCR V-J signatures able to tell the groups apart were searched for in a discovery cohort of 90 to 100 patients, of whom over 40 had Graves' ophthalmopathy and roughly 59 had stable Graves' hyperthyroidism. The paper describes TCR Vbeta CDR3 sequencing of around 140 peripheral blood samples, made up of 43 ophthalmopathy patients, around 78 hyperthyroidism patients and some 17 progressor patients. Study-wide findings and limitations: In validation, progression to ophthalmopathy was predicted by the model with around 71% sensitivity and around 75% specificity, a median of approximately 7.1 months before onset. A 13 V-J signature model separated ophthalmopathy from stable hyperthyroidism, with 87.88% sensitivity and 81.08% specificity in cross-validation and 80%/75% in testing. Most expanded thyroid clonotypes (frequency above 0.001) were also detected in blood, suggesting blood repertoires may reflect thyroid immune responses. Sample size was not statistically predetermined, and blinding of investigators to group allocation was not performed.

Ophthalmopathy patients had moderately to severely active disease, with a Clinical Activity Score of 3 or more, a NOSPECS grade of 4 or more, and a disease duration of less than 3 months. Any patient with an uncontrolled infection, another autoimmune disease, pregnancy or lactation was excluded. Clinical symptoms, serum thyroxine and TRAb, thyroid ultrasound, and orbital computed tomography formed the basis for the diagnoses. PBMCs were separated from about 10 ml of fresh peripheral blood using Ficoll-Paque density gradient centrifugation. Total RNA was extracted with Trizol reagent, and quality was checked on an Agilent 2100 Bioanalyzer. The TCR beta CDR3 regions were amplified from RNA transcripts. A first-round RT-PCR of the TCR CDR3 used the HTBI primer set with the Qiagen OneStep RT-PCR kit. The libraries were constructed in a second round of multiplex PCR and then size-selected and purified. Sequencing of the libraries was done on an Illumina HiSeq2000 using paired-end 100 bp reads. The paper's data handling went like this. SOAPnuke was used to process the raw data, throwing out any read that contained adapters or uncalled bases, had a mean Phred below 15, or lacked an exact constant-primer or identifier match. High-quality paired reads were merged with COPE v1.2.5, and unique nucleotide sequences were defined as clonotypes. Clonotypes were aligned to IMGT TRBV, TRBD and TRBJ reference segments using MiTCR v1.1. Analysis was restricted to V-J combinations with a frequency above 0.0001, which covered 99.2% of repertoires. The TCS score was defined as the ratio of F50 (clonal expansion) to E x V (chaos), calculated using BLOSUM62-based TCRdist between CDR3 peptides within each V-J. Welch's t-statistics and random forest reduced roughly 540 V-J features to about 12, which were used in a naive Bayes classifier (R e1071). Clones were called with MiXCR by TCRdb after fastp trimmed the public reads at Q25, and only in-frame beta chains were retained. Records with the same CDR3 protein are collapsed into one entry carrying the most frequent genes and DNA. Here the V and J calls rest on TCRdb's processing, not on the authors' analysis. This sample lists about 600,000 distinct CDR3 sequences; about a sixth were detected once. The ten largest account for roughly 3% of the sample.

Reading from cysteine to phenylalanine, the CDR3 counts 14 amino acids. CDR3 DNA is the only sequence kept; it has 42 bases, read in frame from the first base. The junction carries 12 bases between V and J, which are trimmed by 5 bases and 4 bases respectively. CDR1 and CDR2, looked up from the germline V gene, are SGHTA and FQGNSA. In its sample, this clonotype was seen many times. This receptor's antigen is unknown. One base away there is no much larger clone; base qualities are not given. The origin of this receptor is a woman between 40 and 55 years old with Graves' ophthalmopathy. What was sequenced was blood. The sequence joins TRBV7-2 to TRBJ2-1; perhaps TRBD1 is the D gene, with 6 bases matching. In nucleotides, the sequence is TGTGCCAGCAGCCCGGCCGGACAGTACAATGAGCAGTTCTTC. The resulting protein is CASSPAGQYNEQFF. This CDR3, with the reference TRBV7-2 and TRBJ2-1 proteins standing in past its ends, gives the full variable domain GAGVSQSPSNKVTEKGKDVELRCDPISGHTALYWYRQSLGQGLEFLIYFQGNSAPDKSGLPSDRFSAERTGGSVSTLTIQRTQQEDSAVYLCASSPAGQYNEQFFGPGTRLTVL.